By frequency in the sample, the clone carrying this T cell receptor (beta chain) is medium-sized. The antigen is unknown. One entry per CDR3 protein results from TCRdb running MiXCR on the multiplex PCR reads. Among 26,000 or so distinct CDR3 sequences listed, less than 25% were seen once. The source of the sample is a study of breast tumors, draining lymph nodes, adjacent tissues. Findings and limits, study-wide: That most tumor T cells come from lymph nodes remained unproven. Tumor and nontumor repertoires were significantly more similar in luminal-like than in basal-like breast cancer. Compared with lymph nodes, tumors were less diverse; compared with nontumor tissue, more.

The sample comprised breast tumor tissue. This clonotype was obtained from a female donor with breast cancer. Some clones in this sample may be carry-over from other donors' samples.

The DNA of the CDR3 is TGTGCCAGCAGCTTAGCCGGGACTAGCGGTACAGATACGCAGTATTTT. It codes for CASSLAGTSGTDTQYF. The genes are TRBV7-9 and TRBJ2-3; 11 nucleotides align to TRBD2. The CDR3 length is 16 residues. In germline, CDR1 is SEHNR, CDR2 FQNEAQ (reference sequence). V lost 0 bases and J lost 3; bases outside the gene matches: 2.